This T cell receptor beta chain was recorded in a study of blood T cell repertoires in COVID-19. CDR3 length: 17 amino acids. Germline lookup yields CDR1 SGHTA and CDR2 FQGNSA. Trimming left V 6 bases short and J 2 bases short, with 20 bases between. This clone was observed a few times. Sequenced by immunoSEQ multiplex PCR; TCRdb stores in-frame clones only, minus some. The sample has 35,000 or so clones; 90% are singletons. The sample comprised peripheral blood. This chain connects TRBV7-2 to TRBJ1-3; the D gene is possibly TRBD1 (5 bases). The clonotype originates from a human donor in a cohort sampled during active COVID-19. The CDR3 region has the DNA TGTGCCAGCAGTTCTAGACCCAGCAGGGCCACTGGAAACACCATATATTTT. Amino acid sequence: CASSSRPSRATGNTIYF.